The 32 T cell receptor beta chains presented below share a single source sample, sequenced in a study of cytomegalovirus exposure and HLA in healthy donors. The PCR was carried out with 60 Vbeta primers and 13 Jbeta primers. TCRdb's copy holds only in-frame clones and misses some; the assay was immunoSEQ multiplex PCR. The sample carries 200,000 or so clones, about four fifths recorded once. The sequencing sample was made of PBMCs. The receptors were sampled from a woman in her twenties or thirties in good health and CMV-seropositive.

This clone was observed once. The junction and the germline gene differ at one end; a read error may be behind it. V gene TRBV7-9 combines with J gene TRBJ1-2, with TRBD1 as a possible D gene (5 bases). Germline V gene data show CDR1 as SEHNR and CDR2 as FQNEAQ (reference sequence). This CDR3 is 17 amino acids long. DNA for the CDR3: TGTGCCAGCACCGCGTCGGGACTTCCGACTTCACTCCTTATCGGCCCCTTC. This gives the protein CASTASGLPTSLLIGPF.

This clone showed up just once. The chain joins TRBV7-9 to TRBJ2-1; no clear D gene. The CDR3 loop spans 16 amino acids. In germline, CDR1 is SEHNR, CDR2 FQNEAQ (reference sequence). The germline V and J ends were trimmed by 5 bases and 2 bases, with 16 bases remaining between them. The CDR3 DNA sequence: TGTGCCAGCAGCCCAGGCAGCCTAAAACCCTACAATGAGCAGTTCTTC. Protein: CASSPGSLKPYNEQFF. The complete variable domain, with remaining parts taken from reference TRBV7-9 and TRBJ2-1, reads DTGVSQNPRHKITKRGQNVTFRCDPISEHNRLYWYRQTLGQGPEFLTYFQNEAQLEKSRLLSDRFSAERPKGSFSTLEIQRTEQGDSAMYLCASSPGSLKPYNEQFFGPGTRLTVL.

The chain uses TRBV6-5 and TRBJ2-7; D ambiguous. V shed 4 bases and J shed 2 bases, with 18 bases lying between them. The CDR3 is made up of 16 amino acids. The germline CDR1 and CDR2 sequences are MNHEY and SVGAGI. The chain's CDR3 is CASSSGDRAVTYEQYF. The CDR3 nucleotides are TGTGCCAGCAGTTCGGGTGATCGCGCGGTGACCTACGAGCAGTACTTC.

The V and J genes are TRBV28 and TRBJ2-7, with 8 nucleotides matching TRBD1. The length of the CDR3 is 14 residues. Per germline, CDR1 MDHEN and CDR2 SYDVKM. The V segment lost 2 bases and the J segment 2 bases; nucleotides outside the gene matches: 2. CDR3 nucleotide sequence: TGTGCCAGCAGTTTACGACAGGGGCCCTACGAGCAGTACTTC. This translates into CASSLRQGPYEQYF.

This CDR3 is CASSQQGARSEQYF. The CDR3 region has the DNA TGTGCCAGCAGCCAGCAGGGGGCTCGGAGCGAGCAGTACTTC. The chain is built from TRBV4-2 and TRBJ2-7, with 8 positions matching TRBD1. CDR3 length: 14 residues. Germline V gene data show CDR1 as LGHNA and CDR2 as YNFKEQ. V lost 3 bases and J lost 6; bases outside the gene matches: 7.

The rearrangement uses TRBV6-5 and TRBJ2-1; tentatively, D is TRBD2 (6 bases). CDR1 is MNHEY and CDR2 is SVGAGI in the germline V gene. The germline V and J ends were trimmed by 2 bases and 6 bases, with 11 bases remaining between them. The length of the CDR3 is 14 residues. The CDR3 here is CASSYTGEVNEQFF. CDR3 DNA: TGTGCCAGCAGTTACACGGGGGAGGTCAATGAGCAGTTCTTC.

The chain employs TRBV2 and TRBJ2-7; 7 positions agree with TRBD1. V shed 10 bases and J 0 bases; nucleotides not matched to a gene: 9. CDR1 SNHLY and CDR2 FYNNEI come from the germline V gene. This CDR3 is 14 amino acids long. The chain's CDR3 is CANDRVSSSYEQYF. The CDR3 region has the DNA TGTGCCAACGACAGGGTGTCAAGCTCCTACGAGCAGTACTTC.

The rearrangement uses TRBV2 and TRBJ2-3, with unresolved D. The CDR3 is 14 amino acids. V dropped 7 bases and J dropped 2 bases, with 13 bases sitting between them. From germline, CDR1 is SNHLY and CDR2 FYNNEI. The CDR3 sequence is CASKFQANTDTQYF. CDR3 DNA: TGTGCCAGCAAATTCCAGGCTAACACAGATACGCAGTATTTT.

This chain links TRBV5-1 with TRBJ1-4; 8 nucleotides align to TRBD1. Germline V gene data show CDR1 as SGHRS and CDR2 as YFSETQ. The V and J ends lost 4 bases and 6 bases, in that order; junction bases with no gene match: 8. This CDR3 spans 15 amino acids. The CDR3 reads CASSREPGQDEKLFF. CDR3 coding DNA: TGCGCCAGCAGCCGCGAACCGGGACAGGATGAAAAACTGTTTTTT.

This clone was detected a few times. J is TRBJ1-1 and V is TRBV4-1, with 8 nucleotides matching TRBD1. Germline V gene lookup returns CDR1 MGHRA and CDR2 YSYEKL. The CDR3 extends over 16 amino acids. The junction had 5 bases not matched to a gene; V was cut back by 1 base and J by 1 base. CDR3 DNA sequence: TGCGCCAGCAGCCAAGGGCAGGGGGCGTCGAACACTGAAGCTTTCTTT. It translates to CASSQGQGASNTEAFF.

This chain joins TRBV10-3 and TRBJ2-1, with D unclear. The CDR3 totals 14 residues. V lost 0 bases, J lost 7 bases, and 10 bases lay in between. Germline V gene lookup returns CDR1 ENHRY and CDR2 SYGVKD. The CDR3 region is CAISESLVSNEQFF. The CDR3 nucleotides are TGTGCCATCAGTGAGTCCTTAGTCTCGAATGAGCAGTTCTTC.

The CDR3 coding sequence is TGTGCCAGCAGCAGTAGCGGGGCTTACCAAGAGACCCAGTACTTC. It translates to CASSSSGAYQETQYF. The V and J genes are TRBV5-4 and TRBJ2-5; 8 bases are a match to TRBD2. J lost 0 bases, V lost 4 bases, and 5 bases had no gene match. The CDR3 totals 15 residues. Germline CDR1 and CDR2: SGHNT and YYREEE (reference sequence).

This clone was detected only once. The chain uses TRBV11-3 and TRBJ2-5; D remains ambiguous. Trimming shortened V by 2 bases and J by 3 bases, and 10 bases separated the two germline ends. Germline V gives CDR1 SGHNT, CDR2 YENEEA. The CDR3 spans 14 residues. The CDR3 DNA sequence: TGTGCCAGCAGCTTACGAGGTTTGGAAGAGACCCAGTACTTC. Encoded protein: CASSLRGLEETQYF.

This clone turned up a few times. The rearrangement joins TRBV5-1 to TRBJ1-2; TRBD1 agrees at 10 bases. J was trimmed by 3 bases and V by 0 bases; bases with no gene match: 2. The length of the CDR3 is 15 residues. CDR1 and CDR2 (germline): SGHRS, YFSETQ. In DNA form, the CDR3 reads TGCGCCAGCAGCTTGGTGGGGACAGGGGACTATGGCTACACCTTC. It is translated as CASSLVGTGDYGYTF.

The CDR3 DNA sequence: TGTGCCAGCAGTTCCGAAGGTCAGTGGAGCGACGAGCAGTACTTC. Amino acid sequence: CASSSEGQWSDEQYF. V usage is TRBV27 and J usage is TRBJ2-7; D ambiguous. The V end lost 4 bases, the J end lost 5 bases, and 18 bases lay between the germline ends. This CDR3 spans 15 amino acids. Germline lookup yields CDR1 MNHEY and CDR2 SMNVEV (reference sequence).

The chain has TRBV4-1 and TRBJ1-2; no firm D call. Germline CDR1 and CDR2: MGHRA and YSYEKL. V dropped 4 bases and J dropped 2 bases, with 14 bases sitting between them. This CDR3 contains 15 residues. CDR3 loop: CASSPLVELNYGYTF. CDR3 bases: TGCGCCAGCAGCCCACTTGTGGAGTTAAACTATGGCTACACCTTC.

The chain uses TRBV7-8 and TRBJ1-5, with a possible D match to TRBD1 (5 bases). The CDR3 loop spans 14 amino acids. Per germline, CDR1 SGHVS and CDR2 FQNEAQ. V shed 0 bases and J shed 7 bases, with 10 bases lying between them. The CDR3 coding sequence is TGTGCCAGCAGCTTAGCGGCAGGGAGGCAGCCCCAGCATTTT. Its protein is CASSLAAGRQPQHF.

There are a few counts of this clone. The rearrangement joins TRBV7-8 to TRBJ2-2; perhaps TRBD2 as D (6 bases). Germline CDR1 reads SGHVS; CDR2 reads FQNEAQ. The V and J ends lost 2 bases and 0 bases respectively, with 16 bases between them. The CDR3 covers 18 residues. The CDR3 coding sequence is TGTGCCAGCAGCTTAATCCGCCTTAGCGGACCGAACACCGGGGAGCTGTTTTTT. Protein product: CASSLIRLSGPNTGELFF.

The table lists this clone with a few counts. The chain couples TRBV5-6 to TRBJ2-2; 10 bases line up with TRBD1. This CDR3 is 15 amino acids long. From germline, CDR1 is SGHDT and CDR2 YYEEEE. Unmatched junction bases numbered 3, after V lost 2 bases and J lost 5 bases. This chain's CDR3 is CASSFQDRGTGELFF. CDR3 nucleotide sequence: TGTGCCAGCAGCTTCCAGGACAGGGGGACCGGGGAGCTGTTTTTT.

This clone was recorded only once. This rearrangement joins TRBV29-1 to TRBJ1-5; D not resolved. Deletions cut 5 bases from V and 3 bases from J, with 11 bases between. The CDR3 is 13 residues long. Germline V lookup: CDR1 SQVTM, CDR2 ANQGSEA. CDR3 residues: CSVHGAPNQPQHF. For the CDR3, the DNA is TGCAGCGTTCACGGTGCCCCCAATCAGCCCCAGCATTTT.

This sequence joins TRBV12-5 and TRBJ2-3; TRBD2 agrees at 7 bases. This CDR3 is 12 amino acids long. Germline V CDR1 and CDR2: LGHNT, FRNRAP. Losses at the gene ends were 3 bases for V and 6 bases for J; bases not matched to a gene: 0. CDR3: CASGLAGDTQYF. The CDR3 coding sequence is TGTGCTAGTGGTTTAGCGGGGGATACGCAGTATTTT. Based on the CDR3 plus reference TRBV12-5 and TRBJ2-3, the full variable domain is DARVTQTPRHKVTEMGQEVTMRCQPILGHNTVFWYRQTMMQGLELLAYFRNRAPLDDSGMPKDRFSAEMPDATLATLKIQPSEPRDSAVYFCASGLAGDTQYFGPGTRLTVL.

This clone has a single count. V and J are TRBV6-1 and TRBJ1-1; D perhaps matches TRBD1 (5 bases). The CDR3 spans 12 residues. The germline V and J ends were trimmed by 11 bases and 5 bases, with 15 bases remaining between them. Germline CDR1 MNHNS, CDR2 SASEGT. CDR3 DNA sequence: TGTGCCGGGGGGTGGGGGGAGACTGAAGCTTTCTTT. The encoded protein is CAGGWGETEAFF.

The chain carries TRBV14 and TRBJ1-3; D ambiguous. The V end lost 3 bases, the J end lost 4 bases, and 4 bases lay between the germline ends. CDR1 and CDR2 from the germline V gene are SGHDN and FVKESK. This CDR3 has 12 amino acids. This CDR3 is CASSHRGNTIYF. In DNA form, the CDR3 reads TGTGCCAGCAGCCACAGGGGAAACACCATATATTTT.

Only a few counts were recorded for this clone. This chain links TRBV28 with TRBJ1-2, with D uncertain. V was clipped by 3 bases and J by 4 bases, with 15 bases between them. Germline assignment: CDR1 MDHEN and CDR2 SYDVKM. The CDR3 runs to 15 residues. This CDR3 is CASSFPKPSGYGYTF. The CDR3 DNA is TGTGCCAGCAGTTTCCCAAAACCCTCGGGCTATGGCTACACCTTC.

The chain links TRBV2 to TRBJ1-2; 10 bases are shared with TRBD1. CDR3 length equals 15 residues. Trimming removed 9 bases from V and 6 bases from J; junction bases left unmatched: 13. Germline lookup yields CDR1 SNHLY and CDR2 FYNNEI. In nucleotides, the CDR3 is TGTGCCAGGAAAAGGACAGGGGGTCTTCTGAATGGCTACACCTTC. Protein sequence: CARKRTGGLLNGYTF.

The V call is TRBV28, the J call TRBJ1-4; D may be TRBD1 (6 bases). This CDR3 region has 12 residues. The V and J ends lost 10 bases and 14 bases respectively, with 20 bases between them. The germline CDR1 and CDR2 sequences are MDHEN and SYDVKM. The CDR3 loop reads CAILTLGGSLFF. The DNA for the CDR3 is TGTGCCATCCTTACCTTAGGGGGTAGCCTGTTTTTT.

This clone appeared once. The chain is built from TRBV10-3 and TRBJ1-5, with 8 bases lining up with TRBD1. V was clipped by 10 bases and J by 0 bases; unmatched bases: 5. The CDR3 length is 14 residues. CDR1 is ENHRY, CDR2 SYGVKD, per germline. The CDR3 DNA follows: TGTGCCACCCGACAGGGGAATAGCAATCAGCCCCAGCATTTT. It yields the protein CATRQGNSNQPQHF.

This clone was detected only a few times. The CDR3 DNA reads TGCGCCAGCAGCTCGGGGGGAGGGACGGTCTCCTACGAGCAGTACTTC. Translated, it gives CASSSGGGTVSYEQYF. The chain has TRBV5-1 and TRBJ2-7, with 7 positions matching TRBD2. With 3 bases clipped from V and 0 bases from J, the junction kept 9 bases outside the gene matches. Looked up from germline, CDR1 is SGHRS and CDR2 is YFSETQ. CDR3 length: 16 residues. The whole variable domain, filled in from reference TRBV5-1 and TRBJ2-7, reads KAGVTQTPRYLIKTRGQQVTLSCSPISGHRSVSWYQQTPGQGLQFLFEYFSETQRNKGNFPGRFSGRQFSNSRSEMNVSTLELGDSALYLCASSSGGGTVSYEQYFGPGTRLTVT.

V is TRBV18 and J is TRBJ1-1, with TRBD1 matching over 9 bases. Germline CDR1 reads KGHSH; CDR2 reads LQKENI. Germline trimming cut 1 base from V and 7 bases from J; bases unmatched to any gene: 7. The CDR3 loop spans 15 amino acids. The CDR3 region has the DNA TGTGCCAGCTCACCACGGACAGGGGAGTTGAATGAAGCTTTCTTT. Translated, it gives CASSPRTGELNEAFF.

This clone showed up just a few times. The chain employs TRBV6-1 and TRBJ2-5; D is ambiguous. The V gene lost 3 bases and the J gene lost 1 base, with 12 bases spanning the gap. Per germline, CDR1 MNHNS and CDR2 SASEGT. The CDR3 runs 15 residues. In DNA form, the CDR3 reads TGTGCCAGCAGTGAGGCCGGCGGCAGCCAAGAGACCCAGTACTTC. This gives the protein CASSEAGGSQETQYF.

This clone turned up a few times. The rearrangement uses TRBV4-1 and TRBJ1-4; D not certain. Germline loops: CDR1 MGHRA, CDR2 YSYEKL. V lost 1 base and J lost 5, with 17 bases in between. The CDR3 sequence is 17 residues long. The CDR3 sequence: CASSQVPTISLNEKLFF. The CDR3, as DNA: TGCGCCAGCAGCCAAGTCCCTACGATTTCCTTAAATGAAAAACTGTTTTTT.

The rearrangement joins TRBV11-2 to TRBJ2-7; 11 bases agree with TRBD2. The CDR3 is 15 residues long. The junction had 5 bases not matched to a gene; V was cut back by 5 bases and J by 2 bases. The germline V gene encodes CDR1 SGHAT and CDR2 FQNNGV. In DNA form, the CDR3 reads TGTGCCAGCAGCATGGGACTAGCGGCTACCTACGAGCAGTACTTC. It is translated as CASSMGLAATYEQYF.